Presented here are 14 T cell receptor beta chains from one specimen sequenced in a study of cytomegalovirus exposure and HLA in healthy donors. It was with 60 Vbeta and 13 Jbeta primers that the PCR ran. Assay used: immunoSEQ multiplex PCR; TCRdb lists only in-frame clones, some missing. The sample shows about 110,000 clones, roughly 80% of them seen only once. Sequenced input: PBMCs. These receptors originate from a man aged 30-40 years in good health and CMV-seropositive.

The rearrangement links TRBV19 to TRBJ1-1, with D unclear. Trimming took 7 bases from V and 8 from J, leaving 11 bases between them. The germline V gene encodes CDR1 LNHDA and CDR2 SQIVND (reference sequence). The CDR3 extends over 11 amino acids. The CDR3 loop is CASNRETEAFF. CDR3 nucleotides: TGTGCCAGTAATCGGGAAACCGAAGCTTTCTTT.

V gene TRBV27 combines with J gene TRBJ2-1, with 11 bases matching TRBD2. This CDR3 comprises 17 residues. The J segment lost 8 bases and the V segment lost 3 bases, leaving 12 bases of the junction unmatched. The germline gives CDR1 MNHEY, CDR2 SMNVEV (reference sequence). CDR3 loop: CASSFPISGGADDEQFF. CDR3 DNA: TGTGCCAGCAGTTTCCCTATTAGCGGGGGGGCCGATGATGAGCAGTTCTTC.

As regards this clone: The same CDR3 also results from other DNA sequences found in this sample. The rearrangement uses TRBV7-2 and TRBJ1-1; no reliable D call. The CDR3 extends over 14 amino acids. Between the trimmed V and J ends, which lost 0 bases and 0 bases, there was a span of 5 bases. Germline CDR1 is SGHTA and CDR2 is FQGNSA. CDR3 nucleotide sequence: TGTGCCAGCAGCTTAGCGGCGGTGAACACTGAAGCTTTCTTT. Protein sequence: CASSLAAVNTEAFF.

J is TRBJ2-7 and V is TRBV2, with 7 positions matching TRBD2. The CDR3 length is 12 residues. Germline values: CDR1 SNHLY, CDR2 FYNNEI. The junction had 2 bases not matched to a gene; V was cut back by 7 bases and J by 2 bases. CDR3 sequence: CASMGGTYEQYF. The DNA for the CDR3 is TGTGCCAGCATGGGGGGGACCTACGAGCAGTACTTC.

This clone was detected only once. This CDR3 reads CATRQSSYNSPLHF. The DNA for the CDR3 is TGTGCCACCCGACAGAGCTCCTATAATTCACCCCTCCACTTT. The chain carries TRBV27 and TRBJ1-6; tentative D call: TRBD1 (5 bases). CDR1 and CDR2 from the germline V gene are MNHEY and SMNVEV (reference sequence). The CDR3 is 14 residues long. The germline V and J ends were trimmed by 10 bases and 0 bases, with 10 bases remaining between them.

The CDR3, as DNA: TGTGCCAGCGCCGACATCAGGTCCACCGGGGAGCTGTTTTTT. It yields the protein CASADIRSTGELFF. The J gene is TRBJ2-2, the V gene TRBV7-6, with unresolved D. The V and J ends lost 8 bases and 4 bases respectively, with 14 bases between them. In germline, CDR1 is SGHVS, CDR2 FNYEAQ. The CDR3 is 14 amino acids.

The rearrangement joins TRBV11-2 to TRBJ2-3; 10 bases agree with TRBD2. The CDR3 loop spans 15 amino acids. Germline V CDR1 and CDR2: SGHAT, FQNNGV. Trimming took 5 bases from V and 2 from J; bases not matched to a gene: 4. Here the CDR3 reads CASSQTSGATDTQYF. The DNA of the CDR3 is TGTGCCAGCAGCCAAACTAGCGGGGCCACAGATACGCAGTATTTT. Based on the CDR3 plus reference TRBV11-2 and TRBJ2-3, the full variable domain is EAGVAQSPRYKIIEKRQSVAFWCNPISGHATLYWYQQILGQGPKLLIQFQNNGVVDDSQLPKDRFSAERLKGVDSTLKIQPAKLEDSAVYLCASSQTSGATDTQYFGPGTRLTVL.

The chain carries TRBV6-1 and TRBJ1-5, with D possibly TRBD1 on 6 matching bases. Germline V gene data show CDR1 as MNHNS and CDR2 as SASEGT. The length of the CDR3 is 13 residues. V dropped 11 bases and J dropped 3 bases, with 14 bases sitting between them. The CDR3: CACKYRANQPQHF. DNA for the CDR3: TGTGCCTGCAAATACAGGGCCAATCAGCCCCAGCATTTT.

The chain uses TRBV7-2 and TRBJ2-2, with D tentatively TRBD2 (6 bases). Germline CDR1 SGHTA, CDR2 FQGNSA. Between the trimmed V and J ends, which lost 3 bases and 4 bases, there was a span of 12 bases. This CDR3 is built from 15 residues. The CDR3 DNA follows: TGTGCCAGCAGCTTCTCACTAGCTCTCACCGGGGAGCTGTTTTTT. It yields the protein CASSFSLALTGELFF.

V is TRBV6-5 and J is TRBJ2-5; 12 bases line up with TRBD2. This CDR3 region has 15 residues. Germline V gene data show CDR1 as MNHEY and CDR2 as SVGAGI. J lost 5 bases, V lost 6 bases, and 7 bases had no gene match. Here the CDR3 DNA reads TGTGCCAGCAGGCCTAGCGGGGGGGCCGTGGAGACCCAGTACTTC. As protein: CASRPSGGAVETQYF.

The V gene is TRBV5-5, the J gene TRBJ2-1; 8 nucleotides align to TRBD1. The CDR3 has 12 amino acids. Germline V gives CDR1 SGHKS, CDR2 YYEKEE (reference sequence). With 4 bases clipped from V and 9 bases from J, the junction kept 3 bases outside the gene matches. CDR3 sequence reads: CASSGQGFEQFF. CDR3 DNA sequence: TGTGCCAGCAGCGGACAGGGATTTGAGCAGTTCTTC.

This clone showed up just a few times. V usage is TRBV29-1 and J usage is TRBJ2-5; tentatively, D is TRBD1 (6 bases). The length of the CDR3 is 12 residues. Germline assignment: CDR1 SQVTM and CDR2 ANQGSEA. The germline V and J ends were trimmed by 7 bases and 7 bases, with 16 bases remaining between them. The CDR3 sequence is CSARTGSRTQYF. CDR3 in DNA: TGCAGCGCTCGTACAGGGTCGAGGACCCAGTACTTC.

This clone was seen just once. This chain uses TRBV7-9 with TRBJ1-1, with 7 bases that match TRBD1. Germline lookup yields CDR1 SEHNR and CDR2 FQNEAQ (reference sequence). V was clipped by 3 bases and J by 11 bases; unmatched bases: 6. CDR3 length equals 12 residues. The CDR3 DNA reads as TGTGCCAGCAGCTTGTTCCAGGGGGAGGCTTTCTTT. This codes for CASSLFQGEAFF. Full variable domain (rest looked up from reference TRBV7-9 and TRBJ1-1): DTGVSQNPRHKITKRGQNVTFRCDPISEHNRLYWYRQTLGQGPEFLTYFQNEAQLEKSRLLSDRFSAERPKGSFSTLEIQRTEQGDSAMYLCASSLFQGEAFFGQGTRLTVV.

This clone was observed once. CDR3 in DNA: TGTGCCAGCAGCCAAGATGGGACAGGGCTTGACTATGGCTACACCTTC. Encoded protein: CASSQDGTGLDYGYTF. This chain links TRBV4-2 with TRBJ1-2; 9 bases align to TRBD1. V was clipped by 0 bases and J by 3 bases; unmatched bases: 5. CDR3 size: 16 residues. Germline values: CDR1 LGHNA, CDR2 YNFKEQ.